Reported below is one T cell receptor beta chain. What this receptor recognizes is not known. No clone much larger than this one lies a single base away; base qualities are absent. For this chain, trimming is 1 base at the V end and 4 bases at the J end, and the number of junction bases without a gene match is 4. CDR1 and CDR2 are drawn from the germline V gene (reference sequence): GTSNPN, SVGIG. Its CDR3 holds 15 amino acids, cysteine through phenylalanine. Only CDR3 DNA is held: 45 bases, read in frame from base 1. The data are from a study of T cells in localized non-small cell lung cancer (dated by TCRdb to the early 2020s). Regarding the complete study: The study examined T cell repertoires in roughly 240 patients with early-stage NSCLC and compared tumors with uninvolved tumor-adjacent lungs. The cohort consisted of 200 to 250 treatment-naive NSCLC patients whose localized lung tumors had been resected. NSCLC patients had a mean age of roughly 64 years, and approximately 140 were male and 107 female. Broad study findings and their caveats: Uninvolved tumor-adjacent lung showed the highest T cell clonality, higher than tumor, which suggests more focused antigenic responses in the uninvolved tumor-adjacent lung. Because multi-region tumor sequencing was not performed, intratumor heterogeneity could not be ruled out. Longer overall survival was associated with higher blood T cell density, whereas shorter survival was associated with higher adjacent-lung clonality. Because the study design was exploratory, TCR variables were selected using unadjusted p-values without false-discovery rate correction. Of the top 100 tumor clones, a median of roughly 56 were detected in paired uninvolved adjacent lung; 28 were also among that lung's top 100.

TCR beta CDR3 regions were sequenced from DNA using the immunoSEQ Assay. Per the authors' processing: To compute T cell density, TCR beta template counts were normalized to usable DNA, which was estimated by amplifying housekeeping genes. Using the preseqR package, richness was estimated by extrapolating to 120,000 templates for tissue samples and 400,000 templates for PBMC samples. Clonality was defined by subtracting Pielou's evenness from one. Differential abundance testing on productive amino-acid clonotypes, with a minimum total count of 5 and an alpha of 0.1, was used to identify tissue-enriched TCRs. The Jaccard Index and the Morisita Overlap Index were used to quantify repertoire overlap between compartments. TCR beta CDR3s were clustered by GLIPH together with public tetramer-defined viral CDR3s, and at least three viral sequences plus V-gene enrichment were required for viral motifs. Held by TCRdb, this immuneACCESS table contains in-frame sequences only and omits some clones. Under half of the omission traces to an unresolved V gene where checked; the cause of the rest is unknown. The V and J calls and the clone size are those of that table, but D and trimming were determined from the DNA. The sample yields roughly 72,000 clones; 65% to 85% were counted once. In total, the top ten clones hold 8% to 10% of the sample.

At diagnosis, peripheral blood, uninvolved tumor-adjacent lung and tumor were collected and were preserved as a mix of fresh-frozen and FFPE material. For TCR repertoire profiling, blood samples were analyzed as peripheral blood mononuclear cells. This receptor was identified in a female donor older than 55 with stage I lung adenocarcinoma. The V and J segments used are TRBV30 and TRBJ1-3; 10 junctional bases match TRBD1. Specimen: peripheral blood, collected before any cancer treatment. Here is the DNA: TGTGCCTGGAGTGGGGACAGGGGAGAAGGAAACACCATATATTTT. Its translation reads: CAWSGDRGEGNTIYF. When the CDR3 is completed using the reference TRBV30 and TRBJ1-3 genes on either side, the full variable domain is SQTIHQWPATLVQPVGSPLSLECTVEGTSNPNLYWYRQAAGRGLQLLFYSVGIGQISSEVPQNLSASRPQDRQFILSSKKLLLSDSGFYLCAWSGDRGEGNTIYFGEGSWLTVV.